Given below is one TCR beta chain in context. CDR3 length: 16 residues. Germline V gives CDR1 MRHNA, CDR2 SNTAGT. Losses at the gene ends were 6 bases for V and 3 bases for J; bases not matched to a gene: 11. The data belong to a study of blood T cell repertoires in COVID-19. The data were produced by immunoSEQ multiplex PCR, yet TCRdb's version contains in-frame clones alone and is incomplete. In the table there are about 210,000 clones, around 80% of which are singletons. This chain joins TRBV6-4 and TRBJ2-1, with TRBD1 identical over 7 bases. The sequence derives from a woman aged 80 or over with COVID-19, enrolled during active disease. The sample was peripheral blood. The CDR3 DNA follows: TGTGCCAGCAGATCGGACAGGCGAAATTTCTACAATGAGCAGTTCTTC. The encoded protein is CASRSDRRNFYNEQFF.